These 27 T cell receptor beta chains were sequenced from one sample in a study of shared clonotypes between healthy human individuals (TCRdb year 2020). The library was built by means of the immunoSEQ multiplex PCR assay. TCRdb took over this immuneACCESS table, retaining in-frame rearrangements with V and J assigned. Such tables are incomplete; in checked studies, under half of the missing clones stem from an unresolved V gene, and the remainder is unexplained. Within this sample are a few million clones, with just under 95% of them counted one time only. The ten largest clones capture about 1.6% of the sample. CD8 naive samples were CD45RO-negative cells positively selected for CCR7, giving a CD45RA+CCR7+ population that excluded TemRA cells. The sample was naive CD8+ T cells from PBMCs. Read against the paper, the sample's cell subset or site label means: CD45RA+CCR7+. These receptors came from a man aged 18 to 29 in good health. Some clones in this sample may be carry-over from other donors' samples.

This chain links TRBV10-1 with TRBJ2-4, with a weak D call TRBD1 (6 bases). V lost 6 bases, J lost 4 bases, and 13 bases lay in between. From germline, CDR1 is WNHNN and CDR2 SYGVQD (reference sequence). The CDR3 is made up of 14 amino acids. Written as DNA, the CDR3 is TGCGCCAGCAGAGAGGGGGTGGGAAAAAACATTCAGTACTTC. It yields the protein CASREGVGKNIQYF.

V gene TRBV21-1 combines with J gene TRBJ2-7; the table assigns TRBD2, which was not confirmed against the DNA. TRBV21-1 is classified as a pseudogene. This CDR3 contains 17 residues. CDR3 sequence reads: CASSTHIWREGNYEQYF. The CDR3 DNA sequence: TGTGCCAGCAGCACCCACATTTGGCGGGAGGGGAACTACGAGCAGTACTTC.

This chain joins TRBV10-3 and TRBJ2-3; the match to TRBD2 covers 13 bases. CDR3 length: 16 amino acids. V lost 7 bases and J lost 5; bases outside the gene matches: 9. Germline lookup yields CDR1 ENHRY and CDR2 SYGVKD. In nucleotides, the CDR3 is TGTGCCATCAACTCCCGACTAGCGGGAGGTGTAGATACGCAGTATTTT. Encoded protein: CAINSRLAGGVDTQYF.

This clone was counted between two and nine times. The chain recombines TRBV19 with TRBJ1-1; D unresolved. Per the germline V gene, CDR1 is LNHDA and CDR2 is SQIVND (reference sequence). The V end lost 3 bases, the J end lost 7 bases, and 15 bases lay between the germline ends. The CDR3 loop spans 14 amino acids. In nucleotides, the CDR3 is TGTGCCAGTAGTATTCCAACGGGTCGAGGTGAAGCTTTCTTT. Encoded protein: CASSIPTGRGEAFF.

As for this clone: Within the sample, other DNA sequences also encode this same CDR3. The rearrangement uses TRBV27 and TRBJ2-2; the match to TRBD2 covers 8 bases. Unmatched junction bases numbered 1, after V lost 2 bases and J lost 2 bases. Per the germline V gene, CDR1 is MNHEY and CDR2 is SMNVEV (reference sequence). CDR3 length equals 15 residues. The CDR3 sequence is CASSLGTSNTGELFF. CDR3 nucleotide sequence: TGTGCCAGCAGTTTAGGGACTAGTAACACCGGGGAGCTGTTTTTT.

The rearrangement links TRBV6-6 to TRBJ2-3; D may be TRBD2 (6 bases). Germline CDR1 reads MNHNY; CDR2 reads SVGAGI (reference sequence). CDR3 size: 15 residues. The ends were cut back, 6 bases at V and 1 base at J, with 14 bases in the middle. CDR3 DNA sequence: TGTGCCAGCAGCAGGCGGGGAGGCGGCACAGATACGCAGTATTTT. The encoded protein is CASSRRGGGTDTQYF.

Notes on this clone: Other DNA sequences of this sample code for an identical CDR3. This chain connects TRBV9 to TRBJ2-5; the D is unclear. The V and J ends lost 0 bases and 3 bases respectively, with 6 bases between them. Germline CDR1 and CDR2: SGDLS and YYNGEE. This CDR3 is built from 13 residues. The CDR3 is CASSVGREETQYF. The CDR3, as DNA: TGTGCCAGCAGCGTAGGAAGGGAAGAGACCCAGTACTTC.

The chain is built from TRBV18 and TRBJ2-4; TRBD2 might be the D (5 bases). The CDR3 contains 16 residues. The V end was cut by 0 bases, the J end by 0 bases, with 9 bases between. CDR1 KGHSH and CDR2 LQKENI come from the germline V gene. Here the CDR3 reads CASSPPEGLAKNIQYF. Written as DNA, the CDR3 is TGTGCCAGCTCACCACCTGAGGGATTAGCCAAAAACATTCAGTACTTC.

The V call is TRBV12-5, the J call TRBJ1-1; 7 nucleotides align to TRBD1. Trimming cost V 2 bases and J 4 bases; bases outside gene matches: 7. The CDR3 length is 15 residues. Germline-derived CDR1 and CDR2 are LGHNT and FRNRAP. The CDR3 region has the DNA TGTGCTAGTGGTTTGAGTGGCCCAGGGGGCACTGAAGCTTTCTTT. This sequence encodes CASGLSGPGGTEAFF.

This rearrangement joins TRBV19 to TRBJ1-5, with D hard to call. This CDR3 region has 14 residues. Looked up from germline, CDR1 is LNHDA and CDR2 is SQIVND (reference sequence). V lost 6 bases and J lost 0, with 9 bases in between. The CDR3 DNA is TGTGCCAGTAGGAAGGCATATAGCAATCAGCCCCAGCATTTT. It is translated as CASRKAYSNQPQHF.

J is TRBJ1-5 and V is TRBV6-6; 7 nucleotides agree with TRBD1. The CDR3 covers 13 residues. Germline lookup yields CDR1 MNHNY and CDR2 SVGAGI (reference sequence). The trim removed 7 bases at V and 5 bases at J, leaving 5 bases unmatched. CDR3 DNA: TGTGCCAGCACCCGGGACAGCTATCAGCCCCAGCATTTT. It encodes CASTRDSYQPQHF.

This chain joins TRBV2 and TRBJ2-7, with D possibly matching TRBD1 (5 bases). The ends were cut back, 3 bases at V and 2 bases at J, with 14 bases in the middle. Germline values: CDR1 SNHLY, CDR2 FYNNEI. The CDR3 runs 15 residues. The chain's CDR3 is CASSDWAGNAYEQYF. The CDR3 DNA reads as TGTGCCAGCAGTGACTGGGCAGGGAATGCCTACGAGCAGTACTTC.

The gene calls are TRBV27 and TRBJ1-1; 10 nucleotides match TRBD1. This CDR3 has 16 amino acids. V was clipped by 9 bases and J by 0 bases; unmatched bases: 10. Germline V gene data show CDR1 as MNHEY and CDR2 as SMNVEV (reference sequence). CDR3: CASIGQGEGLNTEAFF. The CDR3 DNA reads as TGTGCCAGTATCGGACAGGGGGAGGGGTTGAACACTGAAGCTTTCTTT.

The chain couples TRBV28 to TRBJ2-1; D is uncertain. Looked up from germline, CDR1 is MDHEN and CDR2 is SYDVKM. This CDR3 has 13 amino acids. V lost 3 bases, J lost 12 bases, and 15 bases lay in between. The CDR3 spells CASSFSGSPGQFF. In nucleotides, the CDR3 is TGTGCCAGCAGTTTCTCCGGATCGCCGGGGCAGTTCTTC.

The chain employs TRBV29-1 and TRBJ2-7; 10 bases are a match to TRBD1. Germline CDR1 reads SQVTM; CDR2 reads ANQGSEA. The V segment lost 4 bases and the J segment 5 bases; nucleotides outside the gene matches: 2. The CDR3 sequence is 12 residues long. The CDR3 loop reads CSVGQGAHEQYF. The CDR3 DNA is TGCAGCGTTGGACAGGGGGCGCACGAGCAGTACTTC.

This clone was detected only once. Distinct nucleotide sequences in the sample also encode this CDR3. CDR3 nucleotides: TGTGCCATCAGTGGGGGGCACGAGCAGTACTTC. This encodes CAISGGHEQYF. The gene calls are TRBV10-3 and TRBJ2-7; TRBD1 might be the D (6 bases). Germline CDR1 is ENHRY and CDR2 is SYGVKD. The CDR3 consists of 11 residues. Trimming left V 4 bases short and J 5 bases short, with 6 bases between.

The chain is built from TRBV9 and TRBJ1-2; D gene ambiguous. The CDR3 is 14 amino acids. V gave up 3 bases and J gave up 4 bases, with 13 bases separating them. CDR1 is SGDLS, CDR2 YYNGEE, per germline. The CDR3 region is CASSAVRDIYGYTF. The CDR3 DNA reads as TGTGCCAGCAGCGCGGTAAGGGATATCTATGGCTACACCTTC.

V usage is TRBV6-1 and J usage is TRBJ1-2, with D maybe TRBD1 (5 bases). Germline CDR1 reads MNHNS; CDR2 reads SASEGT. The CDR3 runs 15 residues. V was shortened by 2 bases and J by 2 bases, with 12 bases between the two germline ends. CDR3 DNA sequence: TGTGCCAGCAGTGAACTTTGGGACCGCAACTATGGCTACACCTTC. Its translation is CASSELWDRNYGYTF.

For this clone: In the same sample, other DNA sequences code for this CDR3. The chain recombines TRBV9 with TRBJ2-7; no clear D. The CDR3 covers 13 residues. CDR1 is SGDLS and CDR2 is YYNGEE in the germline V gene. V was cut by 0 bases and J by 4 bases, with 8 bases left in between. The CDR3 reads CASSVEGSYEQYF. CDR3 in DNA: TGTGCCAGCAGCGTAGAGGGAAGTTACGAGCAGTACTTC.

The CDR3 is CASSQDRETDTQYF. DNA for the CDR3: TGTGCCAGCAGTCAGGACAGGGAGACAGATACGCAGTATTTT. The chain employs TRBV27 and TRBJ2-3; 8 bases match TRBD1. The CDR3 consists of 14 residues. J was trimmed by 3 bases and V by 5 bases; bases with no gene match: 4. In germline, CDR1 is MNHEY, CDR2 SMNVEV (reference sequence).

The chain combines TRBV28 with TRBJ2-1; tentative D call: TRBD1 (6 bases). This CDR3 contains 16 residues. V shed 6 bases and J shed 4 bases, with 19 bases lying between them. CDR1 MDHEN and CDR2 SYDVKM come from the germline V gene. The CDR3 sequence is CASRVFGTPNYNEQFF. In nucleotides, the CDR3 is TGTGCCAGCAGGGTCTTCGGGACACCGAATTACAATGAGCAGTTCTTC.

This clone was seen only a few times. The J gene is TRBJ2-1, the V gene TRBV6-5; D might be TRBD1 (6 bases). V shed 4 bases and J shed 4 bases, with 17 bases lying between them. Germline values: CDR1 MNHEY, CDR2 SVGAGI. The CDR3 sequence is 16 residues long. The CDR3 nucleotides read TGTGCCAGCAGTTTGGGCCTTATTGGACAGTACAATGAGCAGTTCTTC. Its protein product is CASSLGLIGQYNEQFF.

This chain connects TRBV6-5 to TRBJ2-5; the D call may be TRBD1 or TRBD2 (5 bases each). The CDR3 length is 15 residues. V lost 2 bases and J 4 bases, leaving 14 bases between the germline ends. The germline V gene encodes CDR1 MNHEY and CDR2 SVGAGI. The CDR3 spells CASSYRRTGGETQYF. The CDR3 nucleotides are TGTGCCAGCAGTTACCGACGGACTGGGGGAGAGACCCAGTACTTC.

The rearrangement uses TRBV7-9 and TRBJ1-4; weak D call: TRBD1 (5 bases). Germline CDR1 reads SEHNR; CDR2 reads FQNEAQ (reference sequence). V was pared by 4 bases and J by 4 bases, with 10 bases between. The CDR3 totals 14 residues. In DNA, the CDR3 is TGTGCCAGCAGCTCGGGGCGTAATAATGAAAAACTGTTTTTT. This codes for CASSSGRNNEKLFF.

The CDR3 DNA follows: TGCGCCAGCAGCATGGGACAGGGGTACCGTAGCACAGATACGCAGTATTTT. Protein sequence: CASSMGQGYRSTDTQYF. The rearrangement uses TRBV5-1 and TRBJ2-3; 10 bases are a match to TRBD1. The germline V gene has CDR1 SGHRS and CDR2 YFSETQ. Trimming at V came to 4 bases and at J to 0 bases, leaving 8 bases not matched to a gene. The CDR3 consists of 17 residues.

The chain carries TRBV29-1 and TRBJ2-7, with 7 nucleotides matching TRBD1. This CDR3 contains 12 residues. In germline, CDR1 is SQVTM, CDR2 ANQGSEA. V was pared by 7 bases and J by 2 bases, with 5 bases of the junction left unmatched. CDR3 sequence: CSGRDRAYEQYF. Written as DNA, the CDR3 is TGCAGCGGCCGGGACAGAGCCTACGAGCAGTACTTC.

J is TRBJ2-7 and V is TRBV4-2; 7 positions agree with TRBD1. J gave up 3 bases and V 1 base, and 9 bases lay outside the gene matches. Germline V CDR1 and CDR2: LGHNA, YNFKEQ. This CDR3 is built from 16 residues. DNA of the CDR3: TGTGCCAGCAGCCAAGGTCGGCAGGGGGTTTACTACGAGCAGTACTTC. It translates to CASSQGRQGVYYEQYF.